These T cell receptor beta chains were read from a single sample in a study of blood T cell repertoires in COVID-19. TCRdb's copy holds only in-frame clones and misses some; the assay was immunoSEQ multiplex PCR. Counted here are about 40,000 clones, around 86% occurring once; the ten biggest clones make up roughly 0.39%. Sequencing was done on a sample of peripheral blood. Receptors were obtained from a human donor in a cohort sampled during active COVID-19. The CDR3 runs from the conserved cysteine through the conserved F or W. Fields, in order: D gene, clone size, V gene, CDR3 length, J gene, CDR3 protein, CDR3 DNA. The D gene is left open where the match is weak. The size of a clone is reported for some rows only, either as once, few or many, or as a class for expanded clones.

d_call: -; clone_size: once; v_call: TRBV19; cdr3_length: 13; j_call: TRBJ1-1; cdr3_aa: CASSFLEGTEAFF; cdr3_nt: TGTGCCAGTAGCTTCTTGGAGGGCACTGAAGCTTTCTTT
d_call: -; clone_size: few; v_call: TRBV11-2; cdr3_length: 15; j_call: TRBJ1-1; cdr3_aa: CASSPLQGKNTEAFF; cdr3_nt: TGTGCCAGCAGCCCCCTGCAGGGAAAGAACACTGAAGCTTTCTTT
d_call: -; clone_size: -; v_call: TRBV13; cdr3_length: 12; j_call: TRBJ1-1; cdr3_aa: CASSHSDTEAFF; cdr3_nt: TGTGCCAGCAGCCATTCGGACACTGAAGCTTTCTTT
d_call: TRBD1; clone_size: -; v_call: TRBV29-1; cdr3_length: 15; j_call: TRBJ2-7; cdr3_aa: CSVDSRGQGHHEQYF; cdr3_nt: TGCAGCGTTGACTCCCGGGGACAGGGACACCACGAGCAGTACTTC
d_call: -; clone_size: -; v_call: TRBV18; cdr3_length: 16; j_call: TRBJ2-1; cdr3_aa: CASSPPSGGVHNEQFF; cdr3_nt: TGTGCCAGCTCACCACCGAGTGGCGGGGTCCACAATGAGCAGTTCTTC
d_call: TRBD1; clone_size: -; v_call: TRBV3-1/TRBV3-2; cdr3_length: 15; j_call: TRBJ1-6; cdr3_aa: CASSPLTGTNSPLHF; cdr3_nt: TGTGCCAGCAGCCCTCTGACAGGGACTAATTCACCCCTCCACTTT
d_call: -; clone_size: -; v_call: TRBV6-5; cdr3_length: 14; j_call: TRBJ1-2; cdr3_aa: CASNLPRDTDGYTF; cdr3_nt: TGTGCCAGCAACCTCCCCCGGGACACCGACGGCTACACCTTC
d_call: -; clone_size: -; v_call: TRBV24-1; cdr3_length: 13; j_call: TRBJ1-1; cdr3_aa: CATSDLQQGEAFF; cdr3_nt: TGTGCCACCAGTGATTTGCAACAGGGAGAAGCTTTCTTT
d_call: TRBD1; clone_size: -; v_call: TRBV3-1/TRBV3-2; cdr3_length: 15; j_call: TRBJ2-7; cdr3_aa: CASSVGQGVLYEQYF; cdr3_nt: TGTGCCAGCAGCGTGGGACAGGGGGTTCTTTACGAGCAGTACTTC
d_call: TRBD1; clone_size: -; v_call: TRBV6-6; cdr3_length: 19; j_call: TRBJ1-5; cdr3_aa: CASSPGTGMGYRSNQPQHF; cdr3_nt: TGTGCCAGCAGCCCCGGGACAGGGATGGGATATCGTAGCAATCAGCCCCAGCATTTT
d_call: -; clone_size: -; v_call: TRBV2; cdr3_length: 16; j_call: TRBJ1-2; cdr3_aa: CASSEDRTDFGYGYTF; cdr3_nt: TGTGCCAGCAGTGAAGATAGGACAGACTTTGGCTATGGCTACACCTTC
d_call: -; clone_size: few; v_call: TRBV11-2; cdr3_length: 12; j_call: TRBJ1-1; cdr3_aa: CASSRQNTEAFF; cdr3_nt: TGTGCCAGCAGCCGACAGAACACTGAAGCTTTCTTT
d_call: TRBD1; clone_size: -; v_call: TRBV6-2/TRBV6-3; cdr3_length: 16; j_call: TRBJ1-1; cdr3_aa: CASSYSVGQKNTEAFF; cdr3_nt: TGTGCCAGCAGTTACTCTGTGGGACAGAAGAACACTGAAGCTTTCTTT
d_call: -; clone_size: -; v_call: TRBV19; cdr3_length: 18; j_call: TRBJ2-4; cdr3_aa: CASSPYGTRRVAKNIQYF; cdr3_nt: TGTGCCAGTAGTCCATATGGGACTCGGAGGGTAGCCAAAAACATTCAGTACTTC
d_call: -; clone_size: -; v_call: TRBV7-2; cdr3_length: 16; j_call: TRBJ1-1; cdr3_aa: CASSPPVMSLNTEAFF; cdr3_nt: TGTGCCAGCAGCCCGCCAGTAATGTCTTTGAACACTGAAGCTTTCTTT
d_call: -; clone_size: -; v_call: TRBV5-1; cdr3_length: 13; j_call: TRBJ2-5; cdr3_aa: CASGHSLQETQYF; cdr3_nt: TGCGCCAGCGGACACAGTTTACAAGAGACCCAGTACTTC
d_call: -; clone_size: -; v_call: TRBV29-1; cdr3_length: 11; j_call: TRBJ1-2; cdr3_aa: CSVGLGHGYTF; cdr3_nt: TGCAGCGTTGGATTGGGGCACGGCTACACCTTC
d_call: -; clone_size: few; v_call: TRBV4-1; cdr3_length: 13; j_call: TRBJ1-1; cdr3_aa: CASSQDTGPEAFF; cdr3_nt: TGCGCCAGCAGCCAAGATACAGGGCCTGAAGCTTTCTTT
d_call: -; clone_size: few; v_call: TRBV10-3; cdr3_length: 13; j_call: TRBJ1-2; cdr3_aa: CAISETGNYGYTF; cdr3_nt: TGTGCCATCAGTGAGACAGGCAACTATGGCTACACCTTC
d_call: TRBD2; clone_size: -; v_call: TRBV3-1/TRBV3-2; cdr3_length: 14; j_call: TRBJ2-7; cdr3_aa: CASSTFASGYEQYF; cdr3_nt: TGTGCCAGCAGCACCTTTGCTAGCGGGTACGAGCAGTACTTC
d_call: TRBD1; clone_size: -; v_call: TRBV19; cdr3_length: 15; j_call: TRBJ2-5; cdr3_aa: CASSPPQDRGRAQYF; cdr3_nt: TGTGCCAGTAGTCCGCCCCAGGACAGGGGTAGAGCCCAGTACTTC
d_call: TRBD1; clone_size: -; v_call: TRBV2; cdr3_length: 14; j_call: TRBJ2-7; cdr3_aa: CASRPTGKIYEQYF; cdr3_nt: TGTGCCAGCAGGCCGACAGGGAAGATCTACGAGCAGTACTTC
d_call: TRBD1; clone_size: -; v_call: TRBV5-6; cdr3_length: 14; j_call: TRBJ1-1; cdr3_aa: CASSLSIRQGEAFF; cdr3_nt: TGTGCCAGCAGCTTGTCAATTCGACAGGGTGAAGCTTTCTTT
d_call: -; clone_size: -; v_call: TRBV7-2; cdr3_length: 14; j_call: TRBJ1-1; cdr3_aa: CASSPSRENTEAFF; cdr3_nt: TGTGCCAGCAGCCCAAGCAGGGAGAACACTGAAGCTTTCTTT